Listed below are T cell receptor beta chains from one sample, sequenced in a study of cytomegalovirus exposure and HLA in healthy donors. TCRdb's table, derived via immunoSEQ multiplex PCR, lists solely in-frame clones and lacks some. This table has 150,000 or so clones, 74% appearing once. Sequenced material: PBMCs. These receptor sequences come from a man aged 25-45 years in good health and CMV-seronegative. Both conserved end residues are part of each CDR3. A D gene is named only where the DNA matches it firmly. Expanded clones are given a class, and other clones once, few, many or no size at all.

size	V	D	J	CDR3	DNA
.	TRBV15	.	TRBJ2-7	CATSRDDAGLYEQYF	TGTGCCACCAGCAGAGATGACGCGGGACTCTACGAGCAGTACTTC
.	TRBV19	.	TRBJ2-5	CASSIRGSETQYF	TGTGCCAGTAGTATCAGAGGTTCAGAGACCCAGTACTTC
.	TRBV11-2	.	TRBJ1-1	CASSHPIGGTEAFF	TGTGCCAGCAGCCATCCTATAGGGGGCACTGAAGCTTTCTTT
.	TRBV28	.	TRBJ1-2	CASSYGGGGGYTF	TGTGCCAGCAGTTACGGGGGAGGGGGTGGCTACACCTTC
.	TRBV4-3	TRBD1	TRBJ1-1	CASSQDTGGTELVPNTEAFF	TGCGCCAGCAGCCAAGATACTGGAGGGACAGAACTTGTTCCGAACACTGAAGCTTTCTTT
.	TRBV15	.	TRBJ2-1	CATSEGGGSYNEQFF	TGTGCCACCAGCGAGGGGGGGGGCTCCTACAATGAGCAGTTCTTC
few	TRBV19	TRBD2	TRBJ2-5	CASSIYQRGGLKTQYF	TGTGCCAGTAGTATTTACCAGCGGGGGGGCCTGAAGACCCAGTACTTC
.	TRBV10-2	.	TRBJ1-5	CASSVAGFQPQHF	TGCGCCAGCAGTGTGGCAGGGTTTCAGCCCCAGCATTTT
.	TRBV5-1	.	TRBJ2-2	CASSGVGTNTGELFF	TGCGCCAGCAGCGGGGTCGGGACGAACACCGGGGAGCTGTTTTTT
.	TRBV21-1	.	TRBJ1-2	CASSKEPRGWLGYTF	TGTGCCAGCAGCAAAGAGCCCAGGGGGTGGCTTGGCTACACCTTC
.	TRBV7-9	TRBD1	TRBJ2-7	CASTTTSGQGIYEQYF	TGTGCCAGCACAACTACCTCGGGACAGGGGATTTACGAGCAGTACTTC
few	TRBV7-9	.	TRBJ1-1	CATRERFAEAFF	TGTGCCACACGGGAGAGGTTCGCTGAAGCTTTCTTT
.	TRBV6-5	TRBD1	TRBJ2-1	CASSYSIGQGVMEQFF	TGTGCCAGCAGTTACTCGATAGGCCAGGGGGTTATGGAGCAGTTCTTC
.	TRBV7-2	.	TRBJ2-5	CASSSDPGSQETQYF	TGTGCCAGCAGCTCAGATCCAGGGTCCCAAGAGACCCAGTACTTC